This T cell receptor (beta chain) came from a study of blood T cell repertoires in COVID-19. The repertoire was sequenced with immunoSEQ multiplex PCR; TCRdb's copy has only in-frame clones and lacks some. There are under 95,000 clones in the sample; around nine tenths occur only once, and around 5% lies in the top ten. The V gene lost 2 bases and the J gene lost 0 bases, with 16 bases spanning the gap. The germline CDR1 and CDR2 sequences are MNHEY and SVGEGT. This CDR3 has 17 residues. The J gene is TRBJ1-1, the V gene TRBV6-2 or TRBV6-3; no firm D call. This clonotype was obtained from a man aged 35 to 55 with acute or convalescent COVID-19. The sequenced sample was peripheral blood. The CDR3 is CASSYPQREFMNTEAFF. For the CDR3, the DNA is TGTGCCAGCAGTTACCCCCAAAGAGAGTTCATGAACACTGAAGCTTTCTTT.